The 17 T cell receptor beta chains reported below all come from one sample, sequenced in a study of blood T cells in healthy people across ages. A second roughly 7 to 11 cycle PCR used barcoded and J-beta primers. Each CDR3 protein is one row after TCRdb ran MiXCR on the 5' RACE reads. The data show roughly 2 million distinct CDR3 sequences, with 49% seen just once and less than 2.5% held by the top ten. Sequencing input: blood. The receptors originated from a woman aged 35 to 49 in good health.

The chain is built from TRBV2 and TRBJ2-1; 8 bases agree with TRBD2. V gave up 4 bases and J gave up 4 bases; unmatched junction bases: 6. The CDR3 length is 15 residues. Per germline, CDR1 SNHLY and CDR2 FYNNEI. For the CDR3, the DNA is TGTGCCAGCAGTGCTTTACTAGCGGATTACAATGAGCAGTTCTTC. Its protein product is CASSALLADYNEQFF.

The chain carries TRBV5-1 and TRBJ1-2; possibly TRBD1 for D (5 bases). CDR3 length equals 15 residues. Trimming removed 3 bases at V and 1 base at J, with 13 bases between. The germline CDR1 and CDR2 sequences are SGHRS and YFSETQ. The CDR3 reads CASSSLGGLNYGYTF. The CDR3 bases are TGCGCCAGCAGCTCGCTCGGGGGACTTAACTATGGCTACACCTTC. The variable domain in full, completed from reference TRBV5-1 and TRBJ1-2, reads KAGVTQTPRYLIKTRGQQVTLSCSPISGHRSVSWYQQTPGQGLQFLFEYFSETQRNKGNFPGRFSGRQFSNSRSEMNVSTLELGDSALYLCASSSLGGLNYGYTFGSGTRLTVV.

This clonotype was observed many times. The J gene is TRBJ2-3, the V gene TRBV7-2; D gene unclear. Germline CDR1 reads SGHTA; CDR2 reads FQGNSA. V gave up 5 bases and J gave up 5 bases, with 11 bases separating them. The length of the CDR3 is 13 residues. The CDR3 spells CASSPRVGDTQYF. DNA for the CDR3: TGTGCCAGCAGCCCCCGTGTGGGAGATACGCAGTATTTT.

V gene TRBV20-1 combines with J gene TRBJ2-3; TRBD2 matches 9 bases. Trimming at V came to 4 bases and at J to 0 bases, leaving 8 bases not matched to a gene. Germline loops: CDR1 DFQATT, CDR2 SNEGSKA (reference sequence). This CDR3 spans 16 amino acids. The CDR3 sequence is CSANGGLAGSTDTQYF. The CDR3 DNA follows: TGCAGTGCTAATGGCGGGCTAGCGGGGAGCACAGATACGCAGTATTTT.

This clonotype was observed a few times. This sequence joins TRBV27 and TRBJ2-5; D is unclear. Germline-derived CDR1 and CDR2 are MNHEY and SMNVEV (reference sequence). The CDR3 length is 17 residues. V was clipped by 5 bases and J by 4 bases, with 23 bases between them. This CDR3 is CASSPNQRTARGETQYF. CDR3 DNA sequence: TGTGCCAGCAGTCCCAACCAAAGGACCGCTAGAGGAGAGACCCAGTACTTC.

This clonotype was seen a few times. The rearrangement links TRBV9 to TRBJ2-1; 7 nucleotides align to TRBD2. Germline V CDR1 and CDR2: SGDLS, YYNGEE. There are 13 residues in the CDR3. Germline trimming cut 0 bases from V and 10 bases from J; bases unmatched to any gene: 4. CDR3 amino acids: CASSVAAGSEQFF. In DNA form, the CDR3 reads TGTGCCAGCAGCGTAGCAGCGGGGAGCGAGCAGTTCTTC.

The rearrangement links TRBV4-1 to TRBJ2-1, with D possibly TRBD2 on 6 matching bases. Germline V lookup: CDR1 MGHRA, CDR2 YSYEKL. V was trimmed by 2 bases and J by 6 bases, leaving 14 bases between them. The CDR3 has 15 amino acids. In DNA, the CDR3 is TGCGCCAGCAGCCAATACGACCGGGACTTCAATGAGCAGTTCTTC. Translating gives CASSQYDRDFNEQFF.

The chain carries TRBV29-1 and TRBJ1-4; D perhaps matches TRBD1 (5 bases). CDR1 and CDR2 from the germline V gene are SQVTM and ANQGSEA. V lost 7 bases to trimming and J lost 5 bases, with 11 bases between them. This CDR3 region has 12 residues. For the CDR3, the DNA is TGCAGCGCTCAGGGCTTAAATGAAAAACTGTTTTTT. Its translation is CSAQGLNEKLFF.

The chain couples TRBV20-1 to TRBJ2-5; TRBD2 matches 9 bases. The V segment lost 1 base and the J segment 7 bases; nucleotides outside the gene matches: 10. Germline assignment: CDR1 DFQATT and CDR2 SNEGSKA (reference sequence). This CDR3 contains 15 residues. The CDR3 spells CSARVSAGGPGTQYF. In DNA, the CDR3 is TGCAGTGCTAGAGTTTCGGCGGGGGGGCCTGGGACCCAGTACTTC.

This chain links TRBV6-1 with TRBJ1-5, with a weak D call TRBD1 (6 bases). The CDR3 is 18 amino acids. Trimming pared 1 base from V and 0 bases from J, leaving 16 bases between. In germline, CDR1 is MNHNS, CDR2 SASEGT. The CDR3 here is CASSEGRGGQLSNQPQHF. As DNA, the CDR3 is TGTGCCAGCAGTGAAGGCAGGGGAGGCCAACTTAGCAATCAGCCCCAGCATTTT.

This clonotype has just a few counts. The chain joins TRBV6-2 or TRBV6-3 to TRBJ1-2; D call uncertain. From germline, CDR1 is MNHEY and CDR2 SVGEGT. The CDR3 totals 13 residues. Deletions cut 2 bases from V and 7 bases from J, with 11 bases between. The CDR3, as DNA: TGTGCCAGCAGTTACGATGGATATGGTGGCTACACCTTC. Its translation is CASSYDGYGGYTF.

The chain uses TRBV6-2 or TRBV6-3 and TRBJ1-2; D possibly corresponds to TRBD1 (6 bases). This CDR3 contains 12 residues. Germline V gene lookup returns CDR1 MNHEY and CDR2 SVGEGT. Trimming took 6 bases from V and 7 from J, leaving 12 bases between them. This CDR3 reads CASRPQGRGYTF. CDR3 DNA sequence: TGTGCCAGCAGGCCACAGGGACGTGGCTACACCTTC.

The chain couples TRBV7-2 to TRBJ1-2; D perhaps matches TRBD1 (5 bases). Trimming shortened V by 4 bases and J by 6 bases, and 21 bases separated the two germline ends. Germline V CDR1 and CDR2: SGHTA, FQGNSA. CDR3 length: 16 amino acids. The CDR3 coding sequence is TGTGCCAGCAGCTCCACCAGAGGTGGCAGGGAACATGGCTACACCTTC. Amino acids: CASSSTRGGREHGYTF. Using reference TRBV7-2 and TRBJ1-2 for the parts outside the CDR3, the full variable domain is GAGVSQSPSNKVTEKGKDVELRCDPISGHTALYWYRQSLGQGLEFLIYFQGNSAPDKSGLPSDRFSAERTGGSVSTLTIQRTQQEDSAVYLCASSSTRGGREHGYTFGSGTRLTVV.

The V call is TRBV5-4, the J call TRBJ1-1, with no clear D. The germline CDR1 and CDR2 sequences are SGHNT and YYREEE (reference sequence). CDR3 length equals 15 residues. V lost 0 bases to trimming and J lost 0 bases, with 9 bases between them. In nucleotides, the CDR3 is TGTGCCAGCAGCTTGGGGCAGATCATGAACACTGAAGCTTTCTTT. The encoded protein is CASSLGQIMNTEAFF. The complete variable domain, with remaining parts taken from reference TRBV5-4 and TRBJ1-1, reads ETGVTQSPTHLIKTRGQQVTLRCSSQSGHNTVSWYQQALGQGPQFIFQYYREEENGRGNFPPRFSGLQFPNYSSELNVNALELDDSALYLCASSLGQIMNTEAFFGQGTRLTVV.

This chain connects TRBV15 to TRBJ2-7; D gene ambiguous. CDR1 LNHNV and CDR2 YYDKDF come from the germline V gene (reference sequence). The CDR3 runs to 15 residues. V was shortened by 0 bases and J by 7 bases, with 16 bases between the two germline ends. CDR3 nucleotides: TGTGCCACCAGCAGAGATCTCGTCACCTACAATGAGCAGTACTTC. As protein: CATSRDLVTYNEQYF.

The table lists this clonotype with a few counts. The CDR3 region is CASSYPLDGSGANVLTF. CDR3 DNA sequence: TGTGCCAGCAGTTACCCGTTGGACGGCTCTGGGGCCAACGTCCTGACTTTC. The chain carries TRBV6-2 or TRBV6-3 and TRBJ2-6; D unresolved. The germline V gene encodes CDR1 MNHEY and CDR2 SVGEGT. V was pared by 2 bases and J by 0 bases, with 11 bases between. The CDR3 sequence is 17 residues long.

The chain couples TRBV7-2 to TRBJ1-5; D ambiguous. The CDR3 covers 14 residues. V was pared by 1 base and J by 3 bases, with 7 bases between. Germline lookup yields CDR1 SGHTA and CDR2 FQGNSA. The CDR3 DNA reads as TGTGCCAGCAGCTTAGGGCGGCTCAATCAGCCCCAGCATTTT. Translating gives CASSLGRLNQPQHF.